The entry below gives a single T cell receptor (beta chain) sequence along with its context. Its antigen has not been determined. No base quality information exists; no much larger clone differs at one position. This sample was taken from a study of cytomegalovirus exposure and HLA in healthy donors (dated by TCRdb to 2015 to 2018). Turning to the overall study: A later analysis indicated that the 120 or so validation repertoires were generated on the platform also employed for the 700 or so repertoires of the first cohort. The study was designed to test whether signatures of past pathogen exposure could be identified by cataloging public T cell receptors. To predict cytomegalovirus infection status, the study brought together high-throughput TCR immunosequencing, statistical association of individual TCRs with disease status, and machine learning. Along with the approximately 600-subject first cohort, a separate validation cohort of about 110 different subjects was used.

Library method: the immunoSEQ multiplex PCR assay. Processing in the source paper ran as follows. A statistical classification framework was developed to diagnose cytomegalovirus status using the catalog of TCR beta chain sequences. TCRdb stores this immuneACCESS table with in-frame sequences only. Part of the clones is absent; in the studies checked, under half of the shortfall reflects unresolved V genes, and no reason is known for the rest. For V, J and clone size, that table is used; D and trimming come from the DNA. This sample lists about 72,000 clones; about 93% were detected once. The top ten constitute under 0.75% of the sample. CDR1 and CDR2, per the germline V gene (reference sequence), are LNHDA and SQIVND. Trimming accounts for 10 bases at V and 1 base at J, while the number of junction bases matched to no gene is 6. Reading from cysteine to phenylalanine, the CDR3 counts 13 amino acids. CDR3 DNA only is kept here, 39 bases in frame from base 1.

The paper's findings and limits, for the study overall: Three of the identified cytomegalovirus-associated TCR beta chains were confirmed in vitro to be specific for cytomegalovirus antigens. The authors suggested that the approach could potentially be generalized to other disease states and immunological phenotypes. Of the cluster scores, around 95% were above 0 in a later analysis, which found that TCRs clustered in the first cohort also tended to co-occur in the approximately 130 validation repertoires. The validation cohort had no HLA typing available for a later analysis, so co-occurrence within that cohort was assessed over all 120 or so repertoires. A total of 164 TCR beta chains were listed by the study as associated with cytomegalovirus. While some public TCRs were present in many individuals, most TCR sequences turned up only very rarely across donors. The classifier was reported to diagnose cytomegalovirus status with high specificity and sensitivity in both the original and validation cohorts.

Donors formed part of the validation cohort, which comprised 95 to 150 subjects and was distinct from the first cohort of roughly 600 subjects. This receptor chain uses TRBV19 and TRBJ2-7, with TRBD1 identical over 8 junction bases. Material for sequencing was PBMCs. The TCR originated in a woman between 18 and 29 years old in good health and CMV-seronegative. The CDR3 has the sequence CATADRGSYEQYF. In nucleotides, the sequence is TGTGCCACGGCAGACAGGGGATCCTACGAGCAGTACTTC.